This TCR beta chain is drawn from a study of identical twins. Losses at the gene ends were 4 bases for V and 1 base for J; bases not matched to a gene: 9. This CDR3 is 16 amino acids long. The germline gives CDR1 DFQATT, CDR2 SNEGSKA (reference sequence). One entry per CDR3 protein results from TCRdb running MiXCR on the 5' RACE reads. Of under 800,000 distinct CDR3 sequences listed, approximately 22% were seen once; the top ten hold roughly 4%. The data also belong to a second study, concerning T cells expressing NK-cell markers. Turning to that study: Restricting sorting to alpha-beta TCR T cells was achieved in several experiments by an anti-gamma-delta TCR antibody.

The chain joins TRBV20-1 to TRBJ1-3, with 8 bases identical to TRBD1. The sample taken for sequencing was PBMCs. This TCR was recovered from a woman between 18 and 29 years old in good health. The CDR3 DNA follows: TGCAGTGCTATGAGTCGCCAGGGGGCTTCTGGAAACACCATATATTTT. This encodes CSAMSRQGASGNTIYF.